These 19 T cell receptor beta chains share one sample of origin, sequenced in a study of CD8 T cells in ankylosing spondylitis. TCRdb independently ran MiXCR on the 5' RACE reads; one entry per CDR3 protein. The repertoire holds under 300,000 distinct CDR3 sequences, with about 10% as singletons. Sequencing was done on a sample of blood, either unsorted or a sorted T cell fraction (not recorded which). The receptors here all came from a male donor with ankylosing spondylitis or in good health (not recorded which).

This clonotype was recorded at least ten times. The chain recombines TRBV2 with TRBJ2-3, with D unresolved. Germline lookup yields CDR1 SNHLY and CDR2 FYNNEI. CDR3 length: 14 residues. Trimming removed 3 bases at V and 0 bases at J, with 7 bases between. The CDR3 protein is CASSDMGSTDTQYF. Here the CDR3 DNA reads TGTGCCAGCAGTGACATGGGTAGCACAGATACGCAGTATTTT.

Ten or more counts support this clonotype. The rearrangement uses TRBV12-3 or TRBV12-4 and TRBJ1-1; D is unresolved. The CDR3 extends over 13 amino acids. V was pared by 5 bases and J by 2 bases, with 9 bases between. The CDR3 reads CASSADGNTEAFF. CDR3 DNA: TGTGCCAGCAGTGCGGACGGTAACACTGAAGCTTTCTTT.

This clonotype has only a few counts. The rearrangement links TRBV6-1 to TRBJ2-5, with 9 positions matching TRBD2. The V gene end was trimmed by 5 bases and the J gene end by 4 bases; junction bases not matched to a gene: 8. Germline V gives CDR1 MNHNS, CDR2 SASEGT. CDR3 length: 15 residues. CDR3 nucleotide sequence: TGTGCCAGCAGTCAACTGCTAGCGGGAAGAGAGACCCAGTACTTC. Protein sequence: CASSQLLAGRETQYF.

This clonotype has ten or more counts. This rearrangement joins TRBV27 to TRBJ2-3; 7 bases align to TRBD2. The V and J ends lost 3 bases and 0 bases, in that order; junction bases with no gene match: 6. The CDR3 consists of 16 residues. Per germline, CDR1 MNHEY and CDR2 SMNVEV (reference sequence). DNA of the CDR3: TGTGCCAGCAGTTTGGGGGTAGCGGGCAGCACAGATACGCAGTATTTT. Translating gives CASSLGVAGSTDTQYF.

This clonotype was detected ten times or more. The chain recombines TRBV9 with TRBJ2-3, with 10 bases identical to TRBD2. The CDR3 is 18 amino acids. The germline V gene has CDR1 SGDLS and CDR2 YYNGEE. V dropped 0 bases and J dropped 5; count of bases not matched to a gene: 12. The CDR3 sequence is CASSVARAGGLVGDTQYF. CDR3 DNA: TGTGCCAGCAGCGTAGCTAGAGCGGGGGGGCTTGTAGGAGATACGCAGTATTTT. The full variable domain, its missing parts supplied by reference TRBV9 and TRBJ2-3, is DSGVTQTPKHLITATGQRVTLRCSPRSGDLSVYWYQQSLDQGLQFLIQYYNGEERAKGNILERFSAQQFPDLHSELNLSSLELGDSALYFCASSVARAGGLVGDTQYFGPGTRLTVL.

This clonotype was detected ten times or more. The chain uses TRBV5-1 and TRBJ2-1, with unresolved D. The CDR3 runs 13 residues. Germline-derived CDR1 and CDR2 are SGHRS and YFSETQ. Trimming stripped 0 bases from V and 8 bases from J, with 9 bases between. CDR3 bases: TGCGCCAGCAGCTTGGCCTTTAACTATGAGCAGTTCTTC. Protein: CASSLAFNYEQFF.

This clonotype was recorded many times. The rearrangement uses TRBV15 and TRBJ2-7; D gene uncertain. Germline-derived CDR1 and CDR2 are LNHNV and YYDKDF (reference sequence). The CDR3 is 12 amino acids. The V and J ends lost 3 bases and 2 bases respectively, with 5 bases between them. DNA for the CDR3: TGTGCCACCAGCAGTGGGCCCTACGAGCAGTACTTC. Its protein product is CATSSGPYEQYF.

This clonotype was seen ten or more times. The rearrangement links TRBV20-1 to TRBJ2-1; D unclear. The length of the CDR3 is 16 residues. V was pared by 6 bases and J by 0 bases, with 18 bases between. From germline, CDR1 is DFQATT and CDR2 SNEGSKA (reference sequence). CDR3 in amino acids: CSADPRARSSYNEQFF. The DNA of the CDR3 is TGCAGTGCCGATCCGCGTGCCAGGAGCTCCTACAATGAGCAGTTCTTC.

This clonotype has at least ten counts. The chain recombines TRBV3-1 with TRBJ1-1; 8 bases map to TRBD1. The CDR3 spans 15 residues. V shed 7 bases and J 2 bases; nucleotides not matched to a gene: 9. Germline V gives CDR1 LGHDT, CDR2 YNNKEL (reference sequence). Here the CDR3 reads CASKTGVWSNTEAFF. In DNA, the CDR3 is TGTGCCAGCAAGACAGGGGTCTGGAGTAACACTGAAGCTTTCTTT.

This clonotype was detected many times. V and J are TRBV15 and TRBJ2-2; no firm D call. The CDR3 has 15 amino acids. V lost 2 bases and J lost 3, with 10 bases in between. Germline CDR1 and CDR2: LNHNV and YYDKDF (reference sequence). The CDR3 loop reads CATSRSPWDTGELFF. Here the CDR3 DNA reads TGTGCCACCAGCAGATCCCCATGGGACACCGGGGAGCTGTTTTTT.

This clonotype has at least ten counts. This chain links TRBV6-1 with TRBJ1-2; D not resolved. Trimming removed 6 bases from V and 8 bases from J, with 19 bases in between. CDR3 size: 14 residues. The V gene's germline CDR1 is MNHNS and CDR2 SASEGT. CDR3 in DNA: TGTGCCAGCAGACCACTCGCGAGGGTGGAAGGCTACACCTTC. Amino acids: CASRPLARVEGYTF.

This clonotype appeared a few times. The chain has TRBV2 and TRBJ2-4; weak D call: TRBD1 (6 bases). The CDR3 has 14 amino acids. Trimming removed 6 bases from V and 0 bases from J, with 9 bases in between. Germline CDR1 and CDR2: SNHLY and FYNNEI. The CDR3 region has the DNA TGTGCCAGCAGACAGGGTTTAGCCAAAAACATTCAGTACTTC. Protein: CASRQGLAKNIQYF. Full variable domain (remainder filled in from reference TRBV2 and TRBJ2-4): EPEVTQTPSHQVTQMGQEVILRCVPISNHLYFYWYRQILGQKVEFLVSFYNNEISEKSEIFDDQFSVERPDGSNFTLKIRSTKLEDSAMYFCASRQGLAKNIQYFGAGTRLSVL.

This clonotype was observed a few times. The chain couples TRBV10-3 to TRBJ2-5; D gene uncertain. V shed 3 bases and J shed 1 base, with 6 bases lying between them. Germline values: CDR1 ENHRY, CDR2 SYGVKD. The CDR3 length is 13 residues. The CDR3 region is CAISERVQETQYF. The CDR3 DNA reads TGTGCCATCAGTGAAAGGGTCCAAGAGACCCAGTACTTC.

This clonotype was counted many times. This chain connects TRBV20-1 to TRBJ1-5; perhaps TRBD1 as D (6 bases). The CDR3 totals 15 residues. Germline-derived CDR1 and CDR2 are DFQATT and SNEGSKA (reference sequence). Deletions cut 1 base from V and 3 bases from J, with 13 bases between. The chain's CDR3 is CSARAPQGHNQPQHF. The CDR3 DNA reads TGCAGTGCTAGAGCCCCACAGGGTCACAATCAGCCCCAGCATTTT.

The sample holds many counts of this clonotype. The V and J genes are TRBV7-9 and TRBJ1-2; no reliable D call. This CDR3 is built from 13 residues. Germline V gives CDR1 SEHNR, CDR2 FQNEAQ (reference sequence). Trimming removed 3 bases at V and 7 bases at J, with 12 bases between. The CDR3 loop reads CASSFRGQAGYTF. In DNA, the CDR3 is TGTGCCAGCAGCTTCCGCGGGCAGGCTGGCTACACCTTC.

On this clonotype itself: A single base separates this from a much larger clone, so it may be a read error. The rearrangement joins TRBV20-1 to TRBJ1-2; D remains ambiguous. Germline V CDR1 and CDR2: DFQATT, SNEGSKA (reference sequence). The V and J ends lost 0 bases and 8 bases respectively, with 13 bases between them. The CDR3 has 13 amino acids. CDR3 DNA: TGCAGTGCTAGAGATCTAGAAGGGTGGGGCTACACCTTC. Its protein product is CSARDLEGWGYTF.

This clonotype was detected only a few times. This chain links TRBV5-6 with TRBJ1-2; TRBD1 matches 11 bases. There are 16 residues in the CDR3. The germline gives CDR1 SGHDT, CDR2 YYEEEE. After removal of 4 bases from V and 4 bases from J, the junction contained 9 bases not matched to a gene. This CDR3 reads CASSPEGQGVIYGYTF. In DNA form, the CDR3 reads TGTGCCAGCAGCCCGGAGGGACAGGGGGTAATCTATGGCTACACCTTC.

This clonotype was counted only a few times. The chain carries TRBV7-2 and TRBJ2-1; unclear D gene. The CDR3 sequence is 16 residues long. Germline V lookup: CDR1 SGHTA, CDR2 FQGNSA. The germline V and J ends were trimmed by 7 bases and 6 bases, with 22 bases remaining between them. CDR3 DNA sequence: TGTGCCAGCACCCCTAGAACAGAGTTTCAGAGCAATGAGCAGTTCTTC. Translation gives CASTPRTEFQSNEQFF. Supplemented by reference TRBV7-2 and TRBJ2-1, the full variable domain reads GAGVSQSPSNKVTEKGKDVELRCDPISGHTALYWYRQSLGQGLEFLIYFQGNSAPDKSGLPSDRFSAERTGGSVSTLTIQRTQQEDSAVYLCASTPRTEFQSNEQFFGPGTRLTVL.

This clonotype has a count of ten or more. The chain joins TRBV5-1 to TRBJ2-5, with 13 bases fitting TRBD2. Trimming at V came to 5 bases and at J to 1 base, leaving 2 bases not matched to a gene. CDR1 and CDR2 (germline): SGHRS, YFSETQ. The CDR3 runs 15 residues. The CDR3 DNA is TGCGCCAGCAGGGGGACTAGCGGGGCCCAAGAGACCCAGTACTTC. Its translation: CASRGTSGAQETQYF.